A selection of T cell receptor beta chains follows, all from one sample in a study of T cells expressing NK-cell markers. TCRdb derives one entry per CDR3 protein from the 5' RACE reads, leaving out DNA. This sample's table reports under 500,000 distinct CDR3 sequences. The specimen was blood T cells: a sorted CD56 or NKG2C T cell subset, CD4+ or CD8+ T cells, or bulk PBMC T cells (not recorded which). All receptors derive from a woman between 18 and 70 years old in good health. Both conserved end residues are part of each CDR3. The order of the fields is V gene, J gene, CDR3 protein.

V gene: TRBV19
J gene: TRBJ1-4
CDR3 protein: CASRIRSATNEKLFF

V gene: TRBV4-1
J gene: TRBJ2-1
CDR3 protein: CASSQDWASGYNEQFF

V gene: TRBV7-6
J gene: TRBJ2-1
CDR3 protein: CASSAIWGPNRDEQFF

V gene: TRBV28
J gene: TRBJ1-2
CDR3 protein: CASSLVQGRRYGYTF

V gene: TRBV6-5
J gene: TRBJ1-4
CDR3 protein: CASSLLGTGTREKLFF

V gene: TRBV11-2
J gene: TRBJ1-1
CDR3 protein: CASSADTYMNTEAFF

V gene: TRBV20-1
J gene: TRBJ2-2
CDR3 protein: CSATQGGPGELFF

V gene: TRBV24-1
J gene: TRBJ2-2
CDR3 protein: CATSDPRAGTGTVGELFF

V gene: TRBV4-3
J gene: TRBJ2-7
CDR3 protein: CASSRNRDFSYEQYF

V gene: TRBV6-1
J gene: TRBJ2-1
CDR3 protein: CASRDPGQGKNEQFF

V gene: TRBV12-3/TRBV12-4
J gene: TRBJ1-2
CDR3 protein: CASRIAGLSTGNYTF

V gene: TRBV20-1
J gene: TRBJ2-5
CDR3 protein: CSARTARDPRITQYF

V gene: TRBV12-3/TRBV12-4
J gene: TRBJ1-3
CDR3 protein: CASSPGNTIYF

V gene: TRBV19
J gene: TRBJ2-1
CDR3 protein: CASRTVGYNEQFF

V gene: TRBV7-2
J gene: TRBJ2-1
CDR3 protein: CASSFFKGSYNEQFF

V gene: TRBV7-2
J gene: TRBJ2-6
CDR3 protein: CASSPSSGANVLTF

V gene: TRBV7-2
J gene: TRBJ1-4
CDR3 protein: CASMRTPWATNEKLFF

V gene: TRBV3-1
J gene: TRBJ1-2
CDR3 protein: CASSRGPSASAYGYTF

V gene: TRBV20-1
J gene: TRBJ1-2
CDR3 protein: CSATPDRGQDGYTF

V gene: TRBV14
J gene: TRBJ2-4
CDR3 protein: CASSPYPGQEYF

V gene: TRBV18
J gene: TRBJ2-7
CDR3 protein: CASEGQGTYEQYF

V gene: TRBV7-6
J gene: TRBJ2-2
CDR3 protein: CASSLGASDAGELFF

V gene: TRBV7-8
J gene: TRBJ2-1
CDR3 protein: CASSLTDEQFF